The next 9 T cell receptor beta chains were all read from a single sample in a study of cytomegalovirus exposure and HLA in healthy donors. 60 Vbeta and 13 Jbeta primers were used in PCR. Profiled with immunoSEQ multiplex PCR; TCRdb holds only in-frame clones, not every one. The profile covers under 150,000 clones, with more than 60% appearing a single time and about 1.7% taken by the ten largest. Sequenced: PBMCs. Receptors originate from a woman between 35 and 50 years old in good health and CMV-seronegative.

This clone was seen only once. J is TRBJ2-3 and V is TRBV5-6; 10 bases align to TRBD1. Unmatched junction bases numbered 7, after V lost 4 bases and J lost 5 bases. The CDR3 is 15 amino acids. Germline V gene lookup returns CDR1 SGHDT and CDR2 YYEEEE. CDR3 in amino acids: CASSSRQGAIDTQYF. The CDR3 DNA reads TGTGCCAGCAGCAGCCGACAGGGGGCGATAGATACGCAGTATTTT.

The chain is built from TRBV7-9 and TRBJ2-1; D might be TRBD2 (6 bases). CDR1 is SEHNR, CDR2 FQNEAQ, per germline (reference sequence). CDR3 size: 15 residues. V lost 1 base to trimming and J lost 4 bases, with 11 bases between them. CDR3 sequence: CASSLVGGMYNEQFF. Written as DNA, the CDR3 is TGTGCCAGCAGCTTAGTGGGGGGAATGTACAATGAGCAGTTCTTC.

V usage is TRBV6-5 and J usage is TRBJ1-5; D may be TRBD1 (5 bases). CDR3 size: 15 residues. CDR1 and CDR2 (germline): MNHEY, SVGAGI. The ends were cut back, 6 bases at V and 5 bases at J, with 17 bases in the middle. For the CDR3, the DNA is TGTGCCAGCAGCCGTGCCTGGGGAGGGGATCAGCCCCAGCATTTT. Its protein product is CASSRAWGGDQPQHF.

The chain's CDR3 is CASSPDLSGTGGRQYF. In DNA, the CDR3 is TGTGCCAGCTCACCGGACTTATCCGGGACAGGGGGCCGGCAGTACTTC. V gene TRBV18 combines with J gene TRBJ2-7; 12 nucleotides align to TRBD1. The junction had 12 bases not matched to a gene; V was cut back by 3 bases and J by 9 bases. CDR3 length: 16 residues. From germline, CDR1 is KGHSH and CDR2 LQKENI.

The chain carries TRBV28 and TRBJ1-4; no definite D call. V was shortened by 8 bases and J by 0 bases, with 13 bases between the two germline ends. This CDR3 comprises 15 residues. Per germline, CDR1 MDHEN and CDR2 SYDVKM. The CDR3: CASGDPGTTNEKLFF. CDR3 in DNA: TGTGCCAGCGGAGATCCGGGAACAACTAATGAAAAACTGTTTTTT.

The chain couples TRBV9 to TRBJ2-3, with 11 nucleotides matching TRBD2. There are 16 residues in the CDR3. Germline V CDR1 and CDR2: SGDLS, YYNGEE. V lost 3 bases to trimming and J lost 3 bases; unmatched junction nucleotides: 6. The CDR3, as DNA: TGTGCCAGCAGCGCCCTAGCGGGGGGAGTAACAGATACGCAGTATTTT. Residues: CASSALAGGVTDTQYF.

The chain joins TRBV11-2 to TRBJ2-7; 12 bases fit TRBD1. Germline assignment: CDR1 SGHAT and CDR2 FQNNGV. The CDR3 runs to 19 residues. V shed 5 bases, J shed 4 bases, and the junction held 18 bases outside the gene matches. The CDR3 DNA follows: TGTGCCAGCAGCCCAGGAGGGACAGGGGGCATAGGGACCAATTACGAGCAGTACTTC. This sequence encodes CASSPGGTGGIGTNYEQYF.

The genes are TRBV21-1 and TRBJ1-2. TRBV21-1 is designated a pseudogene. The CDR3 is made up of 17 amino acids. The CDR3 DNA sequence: TGTGCCAGCAGCAAAGCGCGGGCCGCAGTAGAGGACTATGGCTACACCTTC. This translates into CASSKARAAVEDYGYTF.

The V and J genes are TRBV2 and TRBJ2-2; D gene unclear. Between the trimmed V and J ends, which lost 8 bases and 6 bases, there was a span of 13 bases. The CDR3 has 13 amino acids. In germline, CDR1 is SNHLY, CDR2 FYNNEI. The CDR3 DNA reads TGTGCCAGCTCCCAGGTGCCAGCCGGGGAGCTGTTTTTT. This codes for CASSQVPAGELFF.